These T cell receptor beta chains were read from a single sample in a study of cytotoxic CD8 clonotypes in ibrutinib-treated CLL. Sequencing used immunoSEQ multiplex PCR; TCRdb keeps in-frame clones, though not all of them. The sample has about 130,000 clones, 75% to 85% seen once; the top ten hold 13%. The source was PBMCs, collected after 12 months of ibrutinib treatment. Every receptor here comes from a human donor with chronic lymphocytic leukemia. Both conserved end residues are part of each CDR3. A D gene is named only where the DNA matches it firmly. The listing skips clone size in some rows; elsewhere it reads once, few, many or a size class.

d_gene,j_gene,abundance,v_gene,CDR3nt,CDR3aa
-,TRBJ1-2,-,TRBV7-2,TGTGCCAGCAGCTTAGTTGACAGAAACTATGGCTACACCTTC,CASSLVDRNYGYTF
TRBD2,TRBJ2-1,-,TRBV7-9,TGTGCCAGCAAGGCACTAGCGCGATTATCCTACAATGAGCAGTTCTTC,CASKALARLSYNEQFF
-,TRBJ2-4,-,TRBV7-9,TGTGCCAGCAGCTTAGCGAGATGGGAGCAACCGCGGTACTTC,CASSLARWEQPRYF
TRBD2,TRBJ2-7,-,TRBV4-1,TGCGCCAGCAGCCAAGATTCGCTAGCGGAGCGGGCCTACGAGCAGTACTTC,CASSQDSLAERAYEQYF
TRBD2,TRBJ2-1,-,TRBV4-3,TGCGCCAGCAGCCAAGTCGGGACTAGAAATAAGCAGTTCTTC,CASSQVGTRNKQFF
-,TRBJ2-5,-,TRBV7-3,TGTGCCAGCAGCTTAACTGTCCAAGAGACCCAGTACTTC,CASSLTVQETQYF
-,TRBJ2-1,-,TRBV7-2,TGTGCCAGCAGCAGAGTGGCTGGAGGGAATGAGCAGTTCTTC,CASSRVAGGNEQFF
TRBD1,TRBJ2-3,-,TRBV6-6,TGTGCCAGCAACCCAGGACAGGGCCCAGATACGCAGTATTTT,CASNPGQGPDTQYF
-,TRBJ2-3,-,TRBV5-1,TGCGCCAGCAGCTTTTGGGGGAGAGATACGCAGTATTTT,CASSFWGRDTQYF
TRBD2,TRBJ2-3,-,TRBV7-9,TGTGCCAGCAGCCCAGGACTAGCGGGAGGGCCAGATACGCAGTATTTT,CASSPGLAGGPDTQYF
TRBD1,TRBJ1-4,few,TRBV18,TGTGCCAGCTCACAGGGACAGGCCACAACTAATGAAAAACTGTTTTTT,CASSQGQATTNEKLFF
TRBD1,TRBJ2-3,-,TRBV30,TGTGCCTCATCCCGGGACAGCATCACAGATACGCAGTATTTT,CASSRDSITDTQYF
-,TRBJ2-1,-,TRBV7-9,TGTGCCAGCAGAAGGAACAATGAGCAGTTCTTC,CASRRNNEQFF
TRBD2,TRBJ2-1,-,TRBV29-1,TGCAGCGTTGAAGCACTAGCGGGAAGGGGGCAGTTCTTC,CSVEALAGRGQFF
-,TRBJ2-3,-,TRBV5-4,TGTGCCAGCGGCTCAGGGTACACAGATACGCAGTATTTT,CASGSGYTDTQYF
-,TRBJ2-7,-,TRBV6-5,TGTGCCAGCAGTCAACTTACAGGGTTCGAGCAGTACTTC,CASSQLTGFEQYF
-,TRBJ1-1,-,TRBV14,TGTGCCAGCAGCCTAATACGAGGGAACACTGAAGCTTTCTTT,CASSLIRGNTEAFF
-,TRBJ2-3,-,TRBV27,TGTGCCAGCAGTAACCGGGACCCTCGCACAGATACGCAGTATTTT,CASSNRDPRTDTQYF
TRBD2,TRBJ2-7,-,TRBV14,TGTGCCAGCAGACGGACTAGCGGGACACACTTTTACGAGCAGTACTTC,CASRRTSGTHFYEQYF
TRBD1,TRBJ1-5,-,TRBV18,TGTGCCAGCTCAACTTCCGGGACAGGGGCGGCTCAGCCCCAGCATTTT,CASSTSGTGAAQPQHF
TRBD1,TRBJ1-5,few,TRBV19,TGTGCCAGTAAAGGGGACAGGATGTTGGGCAATCAGCCCCAGCATTTT,CASKGDRMLGNQPQHF
-,TRBJ2-5,-,TRBV9,TGTGCCAGCAGCGTAGGAAACGGGGTAAAAGAGACCCAGTACTTC,CASSVGNGVKETQYF
TRBD1,TRBJ1-4,-,TRBV2,TGTGCCAGCGCCGGGACAGGGCTCTTATTAAGTGAAAAACTGTTTTTT,CASAGTGLLLSEKLFF
-,TRBJ2-2,-,TRBV2,TGTGCCAGCAGTGACGCTGCGAACACCGGGGAGCTGTTTTTT,CASSDAANTGELFF
TRBD1,TRBJ2-7,-,TRBV6-5,TGTGCCAGCAGTTACAGTCAGGACAGGAGCTCCTACGAGCAGTACTTC,CASSYSQDRSSYEQYF
-,TRBJ2-7,-,TRBV29-1,TGCAGCGTTGACGCTACCGGGGAGCAGTACTTC,CSVDATGEQYF
TRBD2,TRBJ2-5,-,TRBV18,TGTGCCAGCTTACCTACGGCTAGCGGGAGCCCGGAGACCCAGTACTTC,CASLPTASGSPETQYF
-,TRBJ1-2,-,TRBV27,TGTGCCAGCAGTCCCGGTGAGGGGCTCTATGGCTACACCTTC,CASSPGEGLYGYTF
-,TRBJ2-1,few,TRBV7-2,TGTGCCAGCAGCTTATCAGGCGGGTACAATGAGCAGTTCTTC,CASSLSGGYNEQFF
TRBD1,TRBJ2-3,-,TRBV5-4,TGTGCCAGCAGCTTGGTAGGACAGGTGTCCACAGATACGCAGTATTTT,CASSLVGQVSTDTQYF
-,TRBJ2-3,-,TRBV19,TGTGCCAGTAGTATAATTTCCGCAGATACGCAGTATTTT,CASSIISADTQYF
-,TRBJ2-7,-,TRBV12-5,TGTGCTAGTGGTTTAGACAGATACAGCTACGAGCAGTACTTC,CASGLDRYSYEQYF